This T cell receptor (beta chain) was observed in a study of CD8 T cells in ankylosing spondylitis. MiXCR was run by TCRdb on the 5' RACE reads, yielding one entry per CDR3 protein. The table includes hundreds of thousands of distinct CDR3 sequences, approximately 20% detected once. In germline, CDR1 is SNHLY, CDR2 FYNNEI. J gave up 0 bases and V 2 bases, and 2 bases lay outside the gene matches. This CDR3 has 15 amino acids. This clonotype was counted between two and nine times. The source is a male donor with ankylosing spondylitis or in good health (not recorded which). Input material: blood, either unsorted or a sorted T cell fraction (not recorded which). The chain carries TRBV2 and TRBJ2-3; 7 bases match TRBD2. The CDR3 nucleotides read TGTGCCAGCAGTGAAAGGCGGGGGAGCACAGATACGCAGTATTTT. Its protein product is CASSERRGSTDTQYF.